This TCR beta chain comes out of a study of cytotoxic CD8 clonotypes in ibrutinib-treated CLL. Study-level background: Patients attained around 25 partial and 2 complete responses; at median about 70 months, around 15 remained remitted while about twelve progressed.

CDR1 is MNHEY and CDR2 is SMNVEV in the germline V gene (reference sequence). V lost 2 bases, J lost 3 bases, and 4 bases stayed unmatched. CDR3 length equals 15 residues. Data came from immunoSEQ multiplex PCR; TCRdb stores just in-frame clones and leaves some out. In the table there are roughly 42,000 clones, 65% to 70% of which are singletons. The sequencing here drew on PBMCs, taken at disease progression, from a patient treated with ibrutinib. The chain recombines TRBV27 with TRBJ1-5; 7 positions agree with TRBD1. This TCR derives from a human donor with chronic lymphocytic leukemia. The CDR3 nucleotides are TGTGCCAGCAGTTTAGGGGACAGAAACAATCAGCCCCAGCATTTT. Protein sequence: CASSLGDRNNQPQHF.